This T cell receptor beta chain appears in the sequencing data of a study of cytomegalovirus exposure and HLA in healthy donors. This CDR3 is built from 17 residues. The J segment lost 6 bases and the V segment lost 0 bases, leaving 11 bases of the junction unmatched. From germline, CDR1 is ENHRY and CDR2 SYGVKD. This clone was seen more than once but under ten times. With 60 Vbeta and 13 Jbeta primers, the PCR was carried out. Here immunoSEQ multiplex PCR was the method, and the copy in TCRdb shows in-frame clones only, minus some. Counted here are 100,000 or so clones, approximately 77% occurring once; the ten biggest clones make up around a tenth.

J is TRBJ2-3 and V is TRBV10-3; TRBD1 aligns across 8 bases. The receptor comes from a male donor in good health and CMV-seropositive. The sample was PBMCs. The CDR3 DNA is TGTGCCATCAGTGAGTCGGGGCAGGGGGCTTCGGGGGATACGCAGTATTTT. Residues: CAISESGQGASGDTQYF.